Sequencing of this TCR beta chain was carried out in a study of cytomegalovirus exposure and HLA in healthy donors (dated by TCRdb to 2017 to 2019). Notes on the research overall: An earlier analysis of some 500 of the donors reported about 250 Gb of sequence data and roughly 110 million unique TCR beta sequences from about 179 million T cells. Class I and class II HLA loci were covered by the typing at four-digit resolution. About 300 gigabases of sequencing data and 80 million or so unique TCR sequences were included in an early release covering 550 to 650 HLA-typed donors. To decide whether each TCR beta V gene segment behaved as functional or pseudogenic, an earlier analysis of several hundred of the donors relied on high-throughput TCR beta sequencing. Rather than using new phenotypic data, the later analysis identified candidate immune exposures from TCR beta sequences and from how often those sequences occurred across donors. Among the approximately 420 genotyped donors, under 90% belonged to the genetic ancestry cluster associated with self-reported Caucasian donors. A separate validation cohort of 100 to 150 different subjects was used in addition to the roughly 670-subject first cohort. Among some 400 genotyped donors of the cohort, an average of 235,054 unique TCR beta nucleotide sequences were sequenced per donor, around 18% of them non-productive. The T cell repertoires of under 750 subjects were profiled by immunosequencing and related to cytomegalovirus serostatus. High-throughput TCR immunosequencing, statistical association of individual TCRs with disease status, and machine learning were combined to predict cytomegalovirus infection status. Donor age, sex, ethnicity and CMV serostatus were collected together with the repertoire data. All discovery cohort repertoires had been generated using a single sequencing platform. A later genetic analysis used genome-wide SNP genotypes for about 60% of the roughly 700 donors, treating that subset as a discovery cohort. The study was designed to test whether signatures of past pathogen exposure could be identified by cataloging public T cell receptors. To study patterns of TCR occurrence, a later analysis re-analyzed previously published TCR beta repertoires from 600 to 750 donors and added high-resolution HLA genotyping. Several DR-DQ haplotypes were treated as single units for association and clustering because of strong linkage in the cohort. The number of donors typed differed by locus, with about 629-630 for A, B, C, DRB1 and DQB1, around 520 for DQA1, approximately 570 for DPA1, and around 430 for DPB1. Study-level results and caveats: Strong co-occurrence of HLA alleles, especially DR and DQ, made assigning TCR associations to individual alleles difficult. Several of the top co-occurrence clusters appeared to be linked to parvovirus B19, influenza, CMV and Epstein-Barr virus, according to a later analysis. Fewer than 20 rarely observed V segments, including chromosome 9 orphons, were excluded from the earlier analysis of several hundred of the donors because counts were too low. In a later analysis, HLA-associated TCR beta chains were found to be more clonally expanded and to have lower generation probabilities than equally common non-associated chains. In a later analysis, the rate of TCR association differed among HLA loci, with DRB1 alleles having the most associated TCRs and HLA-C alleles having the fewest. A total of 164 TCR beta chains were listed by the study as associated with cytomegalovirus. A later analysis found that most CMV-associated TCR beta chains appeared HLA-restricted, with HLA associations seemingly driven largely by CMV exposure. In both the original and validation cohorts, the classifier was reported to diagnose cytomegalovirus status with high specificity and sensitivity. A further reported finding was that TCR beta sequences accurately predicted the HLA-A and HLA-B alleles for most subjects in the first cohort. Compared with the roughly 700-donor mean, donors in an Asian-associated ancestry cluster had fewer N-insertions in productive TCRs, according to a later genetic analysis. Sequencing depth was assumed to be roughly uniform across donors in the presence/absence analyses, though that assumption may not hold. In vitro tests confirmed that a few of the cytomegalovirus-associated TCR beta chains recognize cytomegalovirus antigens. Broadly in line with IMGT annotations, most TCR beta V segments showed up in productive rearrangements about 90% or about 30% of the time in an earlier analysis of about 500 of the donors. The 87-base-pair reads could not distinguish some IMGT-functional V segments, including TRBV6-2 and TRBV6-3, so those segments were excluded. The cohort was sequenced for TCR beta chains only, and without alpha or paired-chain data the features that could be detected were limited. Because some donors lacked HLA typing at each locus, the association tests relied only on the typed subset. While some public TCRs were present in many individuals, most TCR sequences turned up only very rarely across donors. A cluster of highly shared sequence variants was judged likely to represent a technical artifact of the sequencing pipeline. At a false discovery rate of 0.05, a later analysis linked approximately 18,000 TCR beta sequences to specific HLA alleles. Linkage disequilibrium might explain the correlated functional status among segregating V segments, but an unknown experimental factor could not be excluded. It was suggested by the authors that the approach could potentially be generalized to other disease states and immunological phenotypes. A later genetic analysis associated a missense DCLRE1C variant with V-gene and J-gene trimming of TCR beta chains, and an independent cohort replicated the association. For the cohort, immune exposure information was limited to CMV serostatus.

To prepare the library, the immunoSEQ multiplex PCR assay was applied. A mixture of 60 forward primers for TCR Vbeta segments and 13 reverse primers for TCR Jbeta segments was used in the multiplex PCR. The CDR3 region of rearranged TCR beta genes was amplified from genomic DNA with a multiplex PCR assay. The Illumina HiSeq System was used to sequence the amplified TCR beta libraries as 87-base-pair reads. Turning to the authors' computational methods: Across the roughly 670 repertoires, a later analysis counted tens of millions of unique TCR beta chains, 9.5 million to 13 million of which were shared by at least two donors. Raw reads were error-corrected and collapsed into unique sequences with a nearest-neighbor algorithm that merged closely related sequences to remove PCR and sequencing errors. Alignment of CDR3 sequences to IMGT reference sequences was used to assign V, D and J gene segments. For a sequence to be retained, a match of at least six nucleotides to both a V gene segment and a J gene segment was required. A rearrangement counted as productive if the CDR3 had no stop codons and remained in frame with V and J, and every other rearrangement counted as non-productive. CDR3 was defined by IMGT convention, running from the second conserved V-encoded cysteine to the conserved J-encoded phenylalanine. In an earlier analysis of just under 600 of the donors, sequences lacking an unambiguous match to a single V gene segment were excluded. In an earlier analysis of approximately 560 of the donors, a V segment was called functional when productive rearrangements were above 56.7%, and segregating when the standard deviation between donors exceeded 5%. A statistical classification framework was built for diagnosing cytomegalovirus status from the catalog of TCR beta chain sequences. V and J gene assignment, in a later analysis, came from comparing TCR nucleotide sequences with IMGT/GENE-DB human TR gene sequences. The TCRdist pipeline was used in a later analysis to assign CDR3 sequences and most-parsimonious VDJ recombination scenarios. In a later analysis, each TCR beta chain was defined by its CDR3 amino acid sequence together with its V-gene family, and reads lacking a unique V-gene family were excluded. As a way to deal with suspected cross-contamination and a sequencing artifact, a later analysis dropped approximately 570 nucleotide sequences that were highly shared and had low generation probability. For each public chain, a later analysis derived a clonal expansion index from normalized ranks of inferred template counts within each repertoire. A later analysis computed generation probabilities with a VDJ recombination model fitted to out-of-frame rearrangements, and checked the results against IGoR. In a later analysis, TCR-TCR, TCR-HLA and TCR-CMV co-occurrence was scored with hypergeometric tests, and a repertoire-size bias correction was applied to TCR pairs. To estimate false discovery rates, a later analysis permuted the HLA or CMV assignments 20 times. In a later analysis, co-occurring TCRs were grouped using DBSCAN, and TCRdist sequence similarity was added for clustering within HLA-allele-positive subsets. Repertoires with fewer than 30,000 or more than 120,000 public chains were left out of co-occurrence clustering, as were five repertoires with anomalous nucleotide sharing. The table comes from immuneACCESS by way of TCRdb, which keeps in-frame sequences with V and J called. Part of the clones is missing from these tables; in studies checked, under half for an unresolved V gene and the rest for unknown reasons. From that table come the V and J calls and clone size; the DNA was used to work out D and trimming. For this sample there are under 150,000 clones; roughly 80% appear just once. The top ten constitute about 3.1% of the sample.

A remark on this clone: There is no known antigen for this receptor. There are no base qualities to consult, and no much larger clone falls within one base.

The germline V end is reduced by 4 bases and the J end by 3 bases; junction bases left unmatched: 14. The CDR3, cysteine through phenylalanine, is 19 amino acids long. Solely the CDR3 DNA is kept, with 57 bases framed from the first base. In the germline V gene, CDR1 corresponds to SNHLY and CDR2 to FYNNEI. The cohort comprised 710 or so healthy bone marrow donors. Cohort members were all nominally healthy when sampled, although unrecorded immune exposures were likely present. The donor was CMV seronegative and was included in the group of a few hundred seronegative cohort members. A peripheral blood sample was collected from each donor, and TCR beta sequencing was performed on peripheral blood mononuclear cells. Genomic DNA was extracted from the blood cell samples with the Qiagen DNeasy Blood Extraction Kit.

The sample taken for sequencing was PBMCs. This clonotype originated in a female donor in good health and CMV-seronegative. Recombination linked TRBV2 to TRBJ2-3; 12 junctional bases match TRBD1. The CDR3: CASSGYPGQGAEGTDTQYF. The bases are TGTGCCAGCAGTGGGTATCCGGGACAGGGGGCTGAGGGAACAGATACGCAGTATTTT. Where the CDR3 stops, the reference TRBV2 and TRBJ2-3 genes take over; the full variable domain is EPEVTQTPSHQVTQMGQEVILRCVPISNHLYFYWYRQILGQKVEFLVSFYNNEISEKSEIFDDQFSVERPDGSNFTLKIRSTKLEDSAMYFCASSGYPGQGAEGTDTQYFGPGTRLTVL.